This T cell receptor (beta chain) originates from a study of blood T cell repertoires in COVID-19. The CDR3 is 15 residues long. Germline CDR1 and CDR2: SEHNR and FQNEAQ (reference sequence). V dropped 3 bases and J dropped 6 bases, with 15 bases sitting between them. TCRdb's table, derived via immunoSEQ multiplex PCR, lists solely in-frame clones and lacks some. This sample has approximately 230,000 clones, with about 80% found just once. This chain links TRBV7-9 with TRBJ2-1; D might be TRBD2 (6 bases). This clonotype was sampled from a man between 35 and 55 years old who had recovered from COVID-19. The sample taken for sequencing was PBMCs or T cells enriched from blood (not recorded which). The CDR3 reads CASSLTGAARNEQFF. The CDR3 DNA follows: TGTGCCAGCAGCTTGACGGGAGCCGCGCGCAATGAGCAGTTCTTC.